This T cell receptor (beta chain) emerged from a study of early T cells in non-severe SARS-CoV-2 infection. V was trimmed by 2 bases and J by 5 bases, leaving 9 bases between them. Per germline, CDR1 SGHVS and CDR2 FQNEAQ. The CDR3 loop spans 13 amino acids. As part of library construction, unique molecular identifiers were attached to individual cDNA molecules. TCRdb independently ran MiXCR on the 5' RACE reads; one entry per CDR3 protein. Of under 95,000 distinct CDR3 sequences listed, approximately 15% are singletons. This clonotype was seen more than once but under ten times. The sequenced sample was whole blood. The J gene is TRBJ2-5, the V gene TRBV7-8, with a tentative D call TRBD2 (6 bases). The sequence came from an adult who was a healthcare worker with PCR-confirmed SARS-CoV-2 infection or an uninfected control (not recorded which). The CDR3: CASSLNGGETQYF. The CDR3 nucleotides read TGTGCCAGCAGCTTAAATGGGGGGGAGACCCAGTACTTC.